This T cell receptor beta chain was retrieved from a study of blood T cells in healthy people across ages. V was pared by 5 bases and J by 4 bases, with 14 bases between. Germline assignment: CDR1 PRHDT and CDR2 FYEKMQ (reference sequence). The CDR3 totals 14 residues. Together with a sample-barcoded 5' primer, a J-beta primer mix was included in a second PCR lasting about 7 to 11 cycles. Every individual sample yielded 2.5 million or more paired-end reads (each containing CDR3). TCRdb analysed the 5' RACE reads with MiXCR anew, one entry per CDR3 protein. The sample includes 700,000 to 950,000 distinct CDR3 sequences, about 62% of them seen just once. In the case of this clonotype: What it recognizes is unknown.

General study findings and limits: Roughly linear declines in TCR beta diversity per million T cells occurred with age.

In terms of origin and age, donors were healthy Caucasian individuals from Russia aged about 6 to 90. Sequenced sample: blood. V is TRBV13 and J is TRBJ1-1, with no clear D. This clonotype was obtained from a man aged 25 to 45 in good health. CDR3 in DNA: TGTGCCAGCAGCACAAACCGGGGTCGCACTGAAGCTTTCTTT. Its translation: CASSTNRGRTEAFF.